Each of the 8 T cell receptor beta chains below was sequenced from the same sample in a study of Ad26.COV2.S vaccination and SARS-CoV-2 variants. Treatment denoted: around 19 received Ad26.COV2.S at low or high dose, single or two shots; 5 received placebo; per-sample allocation not given. Following the first vaccine or placebo injection, samples were taken on day 63. The assay was immunoSEQ multiplex PCR, and TCRdb's table has in-frame clones only and misses some. The sample shows just over 350,000 clones, roughly 85% of them seen only once. This material consisted of peripheral blood, taken in a trial of Ad26.COV2.S vaccine versus placebo. These receptors were obtained from a person aged 18-60 years who received the Ad26.COV2.S COVID-19 vaccine or a placebo.

The V gene is TRBV6-2 or TRBV6-3, the J gene TRBJ2-4; possible D gene TRBD2, 6 bases. This CDR3 contains 17 residues. Deletions cut 2 bases from V and 0 bases from J, with 14 bases between. Per germline, CDR1 MNHEY and CDR2 SVGEGT. DNA for the CDR3: TGTGCCAGCAGTTACGTCTGGGGGGATAGAGCCAAAAACATTCAGTACTTC. Protein: CASSYVWGDRAKNIQYF.

The rearrangement links TRBV28 to TRBJ1-5; D not resolved. This CDR3 region has 13 residues. CDR1 is MDHEN and CDR2 is SYDVKM in the germline V gene. Trimming pared 6 bases from V and 3 bases from J, leaving 9 bases between. CDR3 bases: TGTGCCAGCAGCGACGAGAACAATCAGCCCCAGCATTTT. It is translated as CASSDENNQPQHF.

The chain links TRBV5-1 to TRBJ2-2; D possibly matches TRBD1 or TRBD2 (5 bases each). V lost 4 bases and J 5 bases, leaving 15 bases between the germline ends. The CDR3 runs 15 residues. Germline values: CDR1 SGHRS, CDR2 YFSETQ. In nucleotides, the CDR3 is TGCGCCAGCAGCGCCCCGGGACGGATTACCGGGGAGCTGTTTTTT. Translated: CASSAPGRITGELFF.

The genes are TRBV19 and TRBJ2-6, with D possibly being TRBD1 or TRBD2 (5 bases each). Germline V gene sequence: CDR1 LNHDA, CDR2 SQIVND (reference sequence). Trimming cost V 3 bases and J 4 bases, with 10 bases left between them. The CDR3 loop spans 15 amino acids. The CDR3 spells CASSIWGSGANVLTF. Written as DNA, the CDR3 is TGTGCCAGTAGTATTTGGGGGTCGGGGGCCAACGTCCTGACTTTC.

The chain links TRBV7-2 to TRBJ2-3; D perhaps matches TRBD2 (5 bases). Germline V gene data show CDR1 as SGHTA and CDR2 as FQGNSA. CDR3 size: 13 residues. V lost 5 bases, J lost 4 bases, and 10 bases lay in between. The CDR3 bases are TGTGCCAGCAGCCGGTTGGGAGCAGATACGCAGTATTTT. It codes for CASSRLGADTQYF.

The V and J genes are TRBV28 and TRBJ1-5, with a tentative D call TRBD1 (5 bases). This CDR3 spans 12 amino acids. Germline-derived CDR1 and CDR2 are MDHEN and SYDVKM. V lost 10 bases and J 2 bases, leaving 9 bases between the germline ends. The CDR3 region is CANQGGNQPQHF. CDR3 bases: TGTGCCAATCAGGGCGGCAATCAGCCCCAGCATTTT.

A single count supports this clone. The chain couples TRBV12-5 to TRBJ2-5, with TRBD2 as a possible D gene (6 bases). CDR3 length: 15 amino acids. Germline V gives CDR1 LGHNT, CDR2 FRNRAP. V lost 6 bases to trimming and J lost 1 base, with 15 bases between them. This CDR3 reads CASGFAGPRQETQYF. The CDR3 coding sequence is TGTGCTAGTGGATTCGCGGGACCCCGCCAAGAGACCCAGTACTTC. The entire variable domain, with the rest obtained from reference TRBV12-5 and TRBJ2-5, is as follows: DARVTQTPRHKVTEMGQEVTMRCQPILGHNTVFWYRQTMMQGLELLAYFRNRAPLDDSGMPKDRFSAEMPDATLATLKIQPSEPRDSAVYFCASGFAGPRQETQYFGPGTRLLVL.

This chain connects TRBV6-6 to TRBJ2-3; the D is unclear. V lost 7 bases and J 2 bases, leaving 7 bases between the germline ends. The V gene's germline CDR1 is MNHNY and CDR2 SVGAGI (reference sequence). The CDR3 is 12 residues long. This CDR3 is CASTGPTDTQYF. As DNA, the CDR3 is TGTGCCAGCACAGGACCCACAGATACGCAGTATTTT.